This TCR beta chain is drawn from a study of radiotherapy plus CTLA-4 blockade in lung cancer. This clone has only one observation. Profiling relied on immunoSEQ multiplex PCR, and the TCRdb table lists in-frame clones only, not all of them. Of around 37,000 clones listed, over 55% are singletons. This receptor was identified in a human donor with non-small cell lung cancer who had stable disease on radiotherapy plus ipilimumab. The material sequenced was peripheral blood, taken from a patient treated with radiotherapy plus ipilimumab.

DNA for the CDR3: TGTGCCAGCAGTGGACAGGGTTATACCGGGGAGCTGTTTTTT. It encodes CASSGQGYTGELFF. The chain couples TRBV7-2 to TRBJ2-2, with TRBD1 matching 8 bases. Per the germline V gene, CDR1 is SGHTA and CDR2 is FQGNSA. V was pared by 6 bases and J by 5 bases, with 5 bases of the junction left unmatched. The CDR3 extends over 14 amino acids.